This TCR beta chain was retrieved from a study of cytomegalovirus exposure and HLA in healthy donors. Study-level information: It was reported in a later analysis that the same platform had been used for the roughly 130 validation repertoires as for the roughly 670 first-cohort repertoires. Study results and caveats: Among the CMV-associated chains, three were confirmed in vitro as specific for CMV antigens. Rarity characterized most TCR sequences, yet some public TCRs appeared in many donors. The study recorded 150 to 200 TCR beta chains that were cytomegalovirus-associated.

Here immunoSEQ multiplex PCR was the method, and the copy in TCRdb shows in-frame clones only, minus some. The sample contains 150,000 or so clones, roughly 89% of which appear only once. Details on this clone: Its antigen is not known.

The germline V gene encodes CDR1 LNHDA and CDR2 SQIVND (reference sequence). The V and J ends lost 5 bases and 5 bases respectively, with 10 bases between them. This CDR3 region has 13 residues. The J gene is TRBJ1-5, the V gene TRBV19; D is perhaps TRBD1 (6 bases). This sequence originates from a woman aged 18-29 years in good health and CMV-seronegative. The specimen sequenced was PBMCs. The CDR3 nucleotides read TGTGCCAGTAGTTGGGACAAGCATCAGCCCCAGCATTTT. This translates into CASSWDKHQPQHF.